This T cell receptor (beta chain) stems from a study of blood T cells in healthy people across ages. General study findings and limits: Estimates based on one million T cells were treated as lower bounds.

There are 17 residues in the CDR3. Germline V gene data show CDR1 as LGHNA and CDR2 as YNFKEQ. Trimming stripped 8 bases from V and 1 base from J, with 22 bases between. The use of a sample-barcoded 5' primer and a J-beta primer mix characterized a second PCR of 7 to 11 cycles. TCRdb analysed the 5' RACE reads with MiXCR anew, one entry per CDR3 protein. The sample has roughly 2 million distinct CDR3 sequences, about 50% seen once. In the case of this clonotype: Its antigen is undetermined.

The chain uses TRBV4-2 and TRBJ2-3; either TRBD1 or TRBD2 may supply D (6 bases each). The TCR comes from a woman in her thirties or forties in good health. Sequenced: blood. The CDR3 sequence: CASAKGGVGGRTDTQYF. The CDR3 nucleotides are TGTGCCAGCGCCAAGGGGGGAGTCGGGGGCCGCACAGATACGCAGTATTTT.